These T cell receptor beta chains were read from a single sample in a study of blood T cell repertoires in COVID-19. Profiling relied on immunoSEQ multiplex PCR, and the TCRdb table lists in-frame clones only, not all of them. The table lists 150,000 to 200,000 clones, roughly nine tenths of them singletons, with less than 25% in the top ten. Sequenced material: peripheral blood. Source of these receptors: a man aged 65-85 years with active or convalescent COVID-19. The CDR3 runs from the conserved cysteine through the conserved F or W. Each record gives: clone size, J gene, D gene, V gene, CDR3 DNA, CDR3 protein. The D gene is left open where the match is weak. Size is omitted from some rows. Given values are once, few, many or a class for expanded clones.

>.|TRBJ2-2|.|TRBV6-5
TGTGCCAGCACCCCAGGCCGTAGGTCTTGGCTGTTTTTT
CASTPGRRSWLFF
>.|TRBJ1-1|TRBD1|TRBV6-5
TGTGCCAGCAGTTACTTAGGACAGGGAAGCGCTGAAGCTTTCTTT
CASSYLGQGSAEAFF
>.|TRBJ1-5|.|TRBV18
TGTGCCAGCTCGCCACAGGGAGGGGGCAATCAGCCCCAGCATTTT
CASSPQGGGNQPQHF
>.|TRBJ2-7|.|TRBV3-1/TRBV3-2
TGTGCCAGCAGCTCGTCTTCGGTCTACGAGCAGTACTTC
CASSSSSVYEQYF
>.|TRBJ1-2|.|TRBV5-8
TGTGCCAGCAGCCTCCCAAGCGTCTTTAACTATGGCTACACCTTC
CASSLPSVFNYGYTF
>.|TRBJ2-1|.|TRBV5-8
TGTGCCAGCAGCTTGGTGGGGCTAGCCTACAATGAGCAGTTCTTC
CASSLVGLAYNEQFF
>.|TRBJ2-2|TRBD2|TRBV2
TGTGCCAGCAGTGCAAGGGCAGGCGGGGTAGCGGGAGCGGCCGGGGAGCTGTTTTTT
CASSARAGGVAGAAGELFF
>.|TRBJ1-4|TRBD1|TRBV19
TGTGCCAGTACCTCCTGGGGGACAGGGTACGAAAAACTGTTTTTT
CASTSWGTGYEKLFF
>.|TRBJ1-2|TRBD1|TRBV7-2
TGTGCCAGCAGCCCAGGACAGGCCCCTTACACCTTC
CASSPGQAPYTF
>.|TRBJ1-2|TRBD1|TRBV7-2
TGTGCCAGCAGCCCCCCGGGGTCAGGGGGCAACTATGGCTACACCTTC
CASSPPGSGGNYGYTF
>.|TRBJ2-4|TRBD1|TRBV27
TGTGCCAGCAGTTCCGACAGGGTGGGAAAAAACATTCAGTACTTC
CASSSDRVGKNIQYF
>.|TRBJ2-2|TRBD1|TRBV5-1
TGCGCCAGCAGCTTACAGGGGAGCACCGGGGAGCTGTTTTTT
CASSLQGSTGELFF
>.|TRBJ2-5|TRBD2|TRBV18
TGTGCCAGCTCACCACCGGTGGGTAGCGGGAGTGTGAAAAAGACCCAGTACTTC
CASSPPVGSGSVKKTQYF
>.|TRBJ2-5|.|TRBV24-1
TGTGCCACCAGTGAGTTGGGGGCGACAGCGAAAGAGACCCAGTACTTC
CATSELGATAKETQYF
>.|TRBJ2-2|TRBD1|TRBV18
TGTGCCAGCTCACCTCCCGGGACAGGGCCCACCGGGGAGCTGTTTTTT
CASSPPGTGPTGELFF
>.|TRBJ1-1|TRBD1|TRBV10-3
TGTGCCATCAGTGGGACAGGGTGGGGAGAAGCTTTCTTT
CAISGTGWGEAFF
>.|TRBJ2-2|TRBD2|TRBV5-5
TGTGCCAGCAGCTTGCTAGCGGGGAACACCGGGGAGCTGTTTTTT
CASSLLAGNTGELFF
>.|TRBJ1-1|.|TRBV2
TGTGCCAGCAGGGAGGATTTTCCAGCTTTCTTT
CASREDFPAFF
>.|TRBJ1-2|TRBD1|TRBV28
TGTGCCAGCGACACAGGGGTTAACTATGGCTACACCTTC
CASDTGVNYGYTF
>.|TRBJ1-4|TRBD1|TRBV15
TGTGCCACCAGCAGAGATGGTACAGGGGTCGAAAAACTGTTTTTT
CATSRDGTGVEKLFF
>.|TRBJ1-1|TRBD1|TRBV5-1
TGCGCCAGCAGCCCTACAGGGGGGGGCGTGAACACTGAAGCTTTCTTT
CASSPTGGGVNTEAFF
>few|TRBJ1-1|.|TRBV19
TGTGCCAGTAGTAGCCCGCGGGCGGATAGCACTGAAGCTTTCTTT
CASSSPRADSTEAFF